This TCR beta chain was recorded in a study of shared clonotypes between healthy human individuals. Findings and limits, study-wide: Naive CD4 clonotypes overlapped across a few donors at about 5.2%.

TCRdb's copy holds only in-frame clones and misses some; the assay was immunoSEQ multiplex PCR. The sample yields about 580,000 clones, about 98% seen once. The table lists this clone with a few counts. Its specificity is unknown. Trimming took 4 bases from V and 6 from J; bases not matched to a gene: 8. This CDR3 contains 15 residues. Per the germline V gene, CDR1 is SGHRS and CDR2 is YFSETQ. Naive CD8 cells were CD45RO-negative, positively selected for CCR7, excluding terminally differentiated effector memory CD45RA+ cells. The origin of this receptor is a man aged 25-45 years in good health. The V and J genes are TRBV5-1 and TRBJ2-2; TRBD2 aligns across 8 bases. The sequenced sample consisted of naive CD8+ T cells sorted from blood. CDR3: CASSPGSGSSGELFF. The CDR3 nucleotides read TGCGCCAGCAGCCCGGGGAGCGGGAGCTCCGGGGAGCTGTTTTTT.